This T cell receptor beta chain came from a study of T cell responses to AZD1222 COVID-19 vaccine (dated by TCRdb to about 2021). In the study overall: AZD1222 recipients with second doses at about 4 weeks or about 12 weeks were pooled, because spike-specific TCR depth and breadth did not differ between schedules. A total of over 230 trial participants underwent TCR sequencing, of whom nearly 210 received two doses of AZD1222 and around 26 received two doses of the MenACWY control vaccine. Trial participants were enrolled by age into 18-55, 56-69 and 70-plus year subgroups, with around 140, 26 and 57 TCR-sequenced participants respectively. The study at large found these results: After two AZD1222 doses, spike-specific TCR breadth and depth were significantly higher than at day 0 and than in MenACWY recipients. Participants were mostly white British and included more females than males, and it was suggested by the authors that clonal diversity may have been underestimated. In the small 56-69-year group, the increase in depth fell short of significance, most likely because of low power. Epitopes outside the regions mutated in the B.1.351 and B.1.1.7 variants were reportedly recognized by nearly half of the unique spike-specific TCRs. Vaccine-associated CD4 TCRs spanned the whole spike protein, with dominant responses in regions 160-218 and 743-854. Because no day 14 peak-response samples were available, repertoires were characterized only after the peak T cell response. Conclusions about previously exposed vaccinees are limited, since just 6 or 7 AZD1222 recipients were seropositive for SARS-CoV-2 at baseline.

Of note for this clone: Its antigen remains unidentified. Base qualities are missing; no much larger clone stands one base away.

The CDR3 regions of human TCRbeta chains were subjected to immunosequencing. On the authors' methods: Repertoire TCRs were checked for matches against a reference library of SARS-CoV-2-specific TCRs that had been generated using the MIRA antigen-specificity platform. Breadth meant the fraction of unique TCRs that were SARS-CoV-2-associated, whereas depth meant the fraction of total T cells that were SARS-CoV-2-associated. Each spike-specific TCR was assigned to its reactive spike region and to a CD4 or CD8 class using the MIRA data. Log10-transformed breadth and depth values were compared by one-way ANOVA with Sidak's multiple comparisons tests. TCRdb's version of the immuneACCESS table is confined to in-frame rearrangements and falls short of the full clone set. An unresolved V gene accounts for under half of the shortfall where checked; the remainder is of unknown origin. That table furnishes V, J and clone size, whereas the DNA furnished D and trimming. The sample yields 110,000 or so clones; roughly 90% were counted once. The ten largest clones capture over 3.5% of the sample.

What the time point label conveys for this sample: baseline before first vaccination. Vaccinee samples came from UK trials COV001 and COV002, including a single-blind randomized controlled phase 2/3 trial of AZD1222 (ChAdOx1 nCoV-19) in healthy adults. For TCRbeta chain sequencing, PBMC samples from trial participants were taken at day 0 and at day 28 after the second dose. V lost 2 bases and J lost 0 bases; the stretch between them is 14 bases long. Taken from the germline V gene, the CDR1 and CDR2 loops are LGHNA and YSLEER. The CDR3 has 17 amino acids, counting the end cysteine and phenylalanine. Only CDR3 DNA remains: 51 bases, in frame from the first base.

The chain joins TRBV4-3 to TRBJ1-3; a weak D assignment points to TRBD1 (6 bases agree). This receptor was identified in an adult in good health. The specimen comprised peripheral blood, sampled on day 0 of AZD1222 vaccination. The DNA sequence follows: TGCGCCAGCAGCCAATTAGCGGGACACCACTCTGGAAACACCATATATTTT. Its protein is CASSQLAGHHSGNTIYF.